In this sample, the clone carrying this TCR beta chain turned up once. What it binds is unknown. An end of the junction does not agree with germline; a read error may underlie this. The sample originates from a study of identical twins. Broader study findings: Out-of-frame TCR alpha sharing in monozygotic twins exceeded recombination model predictions.

All donors were healthy Caucasians. Germline CDR1 LGHNA, CDR2 YSLEER. The CDR3 extends over 15 amino acids. TCRdb fed the 5' RACE reads into MiXCR, producing one record per CDR3 protein. The sample lists 350,000 to 500,000 distinct CDR3 sequences; approximately 18% were seen once. This receptor was obtained from a man in his fifties or sixties in good health. The sequenced sample was naive T cells sorted from blood. The chain employs TRBV4-3 and TRBJ2-5, with D unclear. CDR3 nucleotides: TGCGCCGGCAGCCAAGATTCTAGAGAAAAAGAGACCCAGTACTTC. It codes for CAGSQDSREKETQYF.